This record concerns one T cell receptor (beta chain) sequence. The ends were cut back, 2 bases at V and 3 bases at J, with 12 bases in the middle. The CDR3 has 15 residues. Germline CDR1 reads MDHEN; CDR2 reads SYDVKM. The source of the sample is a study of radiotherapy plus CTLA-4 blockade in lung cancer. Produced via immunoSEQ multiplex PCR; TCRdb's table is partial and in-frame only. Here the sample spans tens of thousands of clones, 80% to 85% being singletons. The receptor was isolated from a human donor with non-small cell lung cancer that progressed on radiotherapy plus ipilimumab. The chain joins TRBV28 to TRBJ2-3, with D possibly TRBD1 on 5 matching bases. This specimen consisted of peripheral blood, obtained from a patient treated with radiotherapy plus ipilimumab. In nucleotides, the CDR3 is TGTGCCAGCAGTTTACAGGGTTCTTATACAGATACGCAGTATTTT. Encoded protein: CASSLQGSYTDTQYF.